The 4 T cell receptor beta chains below all came from one sample that was sequenced in a study of shared clonotypes between healthy human individuals. Only in-frame clones appear in the TCRdb table, and some are missing; sequencing was by immunoSEQ multiplex PCR. This table has hundreds of thousands of clones, more than 95% appearing once. The source material was naive CD4+ T cells sorted from blood. Subset in this sample: CD45RA+ positively selected. The receptors derive from a woman aged 25-40 years in good health.

J is TRBJ1-1 and V is TRBV6-1, with D unresolved. V lost 4 bases and J 0 bases, leaving 6 bases between the germline ends. This CDR3 has 13 amino acids. Germline assignment: CDR1 MNHNS and CDR2 SASEGT. The CDR3 here is CASSGQVNTEAFF. CDR3 nucleotides: TGTGCCAGCAGTGGACAAGTGAACACTGAAGCTTTCTTT.

V usage is TRBV28 and J usage is TRBJ1-2, with TRBD1 matching 7 bases. This CDR3 is built from 12 residues. The J segment lost 3 bases and the V segment lost 11 bases, leaving 6 bases of the junction unmatched. CDR1 is MDHEN, CDR2 SYDVKM, per germline. CDR3: CAVSGTDYGYTF. CDR3 DNA sequence: TGTGCCGTCTCCGGGACAGACTATGGCTACACCTTC.

The V gene is TRBV28, the J gene TRBJ2-3, with 10 bases matching TRBD1. V lost 0 bases, J lost 4 bases, and 10 bases stayed unmatched. Germline loops: CDR1 MDHEN, CDR2 SYDVKM. There are 18 residues in the CDR3. The CDR3, as DNA: TGTGCCAGCAGTTTATGGGGACAGGGGCCACTGAGTTCAGATACGCAGTATTTT. The encoded protein is CASSLWGQGPLSSDTQYF.

The chain joins TRBV7-2 to TRBJ1-5; D is undetermined. The CDR3 covers 16 residues. The germline V and J ends were trimmed by 1 base and 2 bases, with 12 bases remaining between them. Germline V lookup: CDR1 SGHTA, CDR2 FQGNSA. CDR3 coding DNA: TGTGCCAGCAGCTTAGAAGTGAGCGGAGGCAATCAGCCCCAGCATTTT. This translates into CASSLEVSGGNQPQHF.